The sample holds many counts of the clone carrying this TCR beta chain. The data are from a study of regulatory T cells in long-lasting Graves disease. Indicated time point: newly diagnosed GD, antithyroid drugs for less than 3 months. Scientists built the TCR library using RNA that was extracted from PBMCs. Germline V gene sequence: CDR1 MNHGY, CDR2 SVAAGI. The CDR3 length is 16 residues. V gave up 4 bases and J gave up 4 bases, with 19 bases separating them. To make TCR beta libraries, researchers used iRepertoire HTBI primers and Arm-PCR of CDR3 regions. TCRdb re-called the multiplex PCR reads through MiXCR, storing one row per CDR3 protein. The sample shows about 420,000 distinct CDR3 sequences, about 15% of them seen only once. The same sample was also studied in work on T cells in Graves' hyperthyroidism and ophthalmopathy.

The sequencing here drew on peripheral blood mononuclear cells (PBMCs), taken at new diagnosis, from a patient treated with antithyroid drugs. This clonotype originated in a woman aged 18-29 years with Graves disease. This sequence joins TRBV6-9 and TRBJ2-5, with no clear D. As DNA, the CDR3 is TGTGCCAGCAGTTGGACCCCACCGACCGGCGGAGAGACCCAGTACTTC. As protein: CASSWTPPTGGETQYF.